The present entry profiles one T cell receptor beta chain with its context. V was pared by 6 bases and J by 5 bases, with 17 bases between. Germline V gene sequence: CDR1 MNHNS, CDR2 SASEGT. The CDR3 spans 15 residues. The record originates from a study of T-cell reconstitution after alpha-beta-depleted transplantation in children. TCRbeta library construction was performed incorporating unique molecular identifiers. TCRdb ran MiXCR on the PCR reads and lists one entry per CDR3 protein. There are a few hundred thousand distinct CDR3 sequences in the sample; about a fifth occur only once, and 3% to 4.5% lies in the top ten.

The clonotype originates from a human donor who donated a stem cell graft to a child with acute myeloid leukemia. V is TRBV6-1 and J is TRBJ1-5; D unclear. The sample in question was PBMCs from the stem cell graft donor, obtained from the stem cell graft. CDR3 amino acids: CASSLRAHSDQPQHF. Written as DNA, the CDR3 is TGTGCCAGCAGCCTTCGGGCACATTCCGATCAGCCCCAGCATTTT.